This TCR beta chain was identified during a study of T-cell reconstitution after alpha-beta-depleted transplantation in children. Study-level findings and limits: At one year after transplant, newly produced T cells mostly accounted for T-cell counts and diversity.

A TCRbeta library incorporating unique molecular identifiers was prepared. One entry per CDR3 protein, called by TCRdb with MiXCR from the PCR reads. The sample shows about 420,000 distinct CDR3 sequences, 15% to 20% of them seen only once. Germline loops: CDR1 MGHDK, CDR2 SYGVNS. The CDR3 extends over 16 amino acids. The trim removed 5 bases at V and 4 bases at J, leaving 9 bases unmatched. As for this clonotype: As yet, its antigen is unknown.

The rearrangement uses TRBV25-1 and TRBJ2-3, with 10 nucleotides matching TRBD1. This sequence was found in a boy younger than two who had a stem cell transplant for Wiskott-Aldrich syndrome, so the T cells may come from the graft donor. The sequencing here drew on PBMCs, mostly from graft donor cells, taken 360 days after TCRalphabeta/CD19-depleted stem cell transplant. The CDR3 DNA reads as TGTGCCAGCAGTTCACCGACAGGGGGCCTGGCAGATACGCAGTATTTT. Residues: CASSSPTGGLADTQYF.